This T cell receptor beta chain was identified during a study of cytomegalovirus exposure and HLA in healthy donors. Study observations and caveats: Rare sequences made up most TCRs, while some public TCRs were found in many donors. A later analysis linked a missense variant in DCLRE1C to the trimming of TCR beta V and J genes. In a later analysis, roughly 17,000 TCR beta sequences were associated with HLA alleles at 0.05 false discovery rate.

The PCR used 60 Vbeta and 13 Jbeta primers. The data were produced by immunoSEQ multiplex PCR, yet TCRdb's version contains in-frame clones alone and is incomplete. The sample lists around 170,000 clones, about 80% occurring once. The V gene's germline CDR1 is KGHSH and CDR2 LQKENI. CDR3 length: 15 amino acids. J was trimmed by 0 bases and V by 5 bases; bases with no gene match: 3. In the case of this clone: Antigen specificity is unknown.

J is TRBJ1-5 and V is TRBV18, with 8 bases fitting TRBD1. This TCR was sampled from a woman aged 45-59 years in good health and CMV-seropositive. The sample was PBMCs. In DNA form, the CDR3 reads TGTGCCAGCTCATCCCAGGGGGCTAGCAATCAGCCCCAGCATTTT. This encodes CASSSQGASNQPQHF.